This T cell receptor beta chain was observed in a study of blood T cell repertoires in COVID-19. Study-wide background: Whether acute or convalescent, the COVID-19 samples came from the United States, Italy and Spain. In each case, the material was cDNA or gDNA derived from T cells, B-cell-depleted T cells, or PBMCs.

In the original processing: Amplifying reference gene primers gave estimates of nucleated cell counts. The method was immunoSEQ multiplex PCR; TCRdb's version includes in-frame clones alone and lacks a portion of them. Clone size and the V and J calls come from that table; the DNA yielded D and trimming. This repertoire shows roughly 260,000 clones, about 90% found once; its top ten account for 3.7%. Trimming pared 2 bases from V and 8 bases from J, leaving 18 bases between. The CDR3 sequence is 15 residues long. Germline CDR1 and CDR2: SGHTA and FQGNSA. This chain connects TRBV7-2 to TRBJ1-2, with a weak D call TRBD1 (6 bases). Specimen: peripheral blood. The clonotype originates from a woman aged 40 to 55 with acute or convalescent COVID-19. The CDR3 sequence: CASSLYREPPGGYTF. For the CDR3, the DNA is TGTGCCAGCAGCTTATACAGGGAACCTCCGGGAGGCTACACCTTC.